Given below is one TCR beta chain in context. This clonotype is medium-sized (0.01 to 0.1%) in terms of sample share. Its specific antigen is unknown. Per-base quality was not reported, and no clone a single base away is much larger than it. The germline V gene provides CDR1 MDHEN and CDR2 SYDVKM. V and J lose 1 base and 2 bases, and a span of 11 bases separates them. Measured from the cysteine to the phenylalanine, the CDR3 is 15 residues long. The kept DNA is CDR3 alone, 45 bases in frame from the first base. The sample originates from a study. Sequencing took place on an Illumina MiSeq. The raw public data were reprocessed by TCRdb itself: fastp quality trimming at Q25, MiXCR clonotype calling, in-frame beta chains only. Each record represents a unique CDR3 protein, reported with the most common genes and DNA among its rows. In all, the sample holds under 950 distinct CDR3 sequences, and less than 7% of those were seen once. The ten top clones hold 14% of the sample.

The chain links TRBV28 with TRBJ1-2; possibly the D gene is TRBD1, per 6 matching bases. This sequence was found in a human donor with rheumatoid arthritis. Sequencing was performed on CD4+ T cells from synovial fluid. The DNA sequence is TGTGCCAGCAGTTTATTACAGGGATACAACTATGGCTACACCTTC. Its protein is CASSLLQGYNYGYTF.